This T cell receptor beta chain was recovered during a study of blood T cell repertoires in COVID-19. As for the study in general: Both acute and convalescent COVID-19 samples were obtained from the United States, Italy and Spain. T cells, B-cell-depleted T cells, or PBMCs supplied cDNA or gDNA.

Per the study methods: Counts of nucleated cells, estimated from reference gene primer amplification, were obtained. Libraries were prepared by immunoSEQ multiplex PCR; TCRdb keeps only in-frame clonotypes and omits some of them. Clonal size and the V and J genes are those of that table, whereas D and trimming came from the DNA. The table shows just over 200,000 clones, with 60% to 85% occurring only once. The germline CDR1 and CDR2 sequences are SGHTS and YDEGEE. This CDR3 is built from 15 residues. With 4 bases clipped from V and 8 bases from J, the junction kept 11 bases outside the gene matches. This chain links TRBV5-8 with TRBJ1-4, with 7 bases fitting TRBD1. The TCR originated in an older woman with acute or convalescent COVID-19. The sample consisted of peripheral blood. Here the CDR3 DNA reads TGTGCCAGCAGCATCGGACAGGATGATGGAGAAAAACTGTTTTTT. Its translation: CASSIGQDDGEKLFF.